This TCR beta chain was documented in a study of identical twins. Findings and limits, study-wide: Because invariant MAIT and iNKT cells could be present, zero-insertion analyses could be partly confounded. The study drew conclusions from cross-sectional statistical analysis, not from following the same donors.

V lost 5 bases to trimming and J lost 5 bases; unmatched junction nucleotides: 11. CDR3 size: 17 residues. Per germline, CDR1 SEHNR and CDR2 FQNEAQ (reference sequence). TCRdb itself ran the 5' RACE reads through MiXCR, one entry per CDR3 protein. The sample includes 1.5 million to 2 million distinct CDR3 sequences, more than 30% seen only once; the top ten take approximately 0.29%. As for this clonotype: Its antigen is unidentified.

This TCR came from a newborn girl in good health. This chain links TRBV7-9 with TRBJ2-3; 12 bases line up with TRBD1. The material sequenced was cord blood. The CDR3 coding sequence is TGTGCCAGCAGCCCGCAACCGGGACAGGGGGCGGTAGATACGCAGTATTTT. Translating it yields CASSPQPGQGAVDTQYF.